The next 12 T cell receptor beta chains were all read from a single sample in a study of T cell repertoires in cytomegalovirus infection. MiXCR was run by TCRdb on the reads, yielding one entry per CDR3 protein. This table has approximately 500,000 distinct CDR3 sequences, approximately 15% appearing once. Material: CD8+ T cells from PBMCs. The origin of the receptors is a human donor in good health (CMV status not recorded). Some clones in this sample may be carry-over from other donors' samples.

This clonotype was recorded a few times. The chain joins TRBV9 to TRBJ2-1; no reliable D call. The CDR3 has 11 amino acids. Germline-derived CDR1 and CDR2 are SGDLS and YYNGEE. V was clipped by 1 base and J by 9 bases, with 5 bases between them. CDR3: CASSVLGEQFF. The CDR3 DNA is TGTGCCAGCAGCGTATTGGGTGAGCAGTTCTTC.

The sample holds many counts of this clonotype. The rearrangement uses TRBV12-3 or TRBV12-4 and TRBJ1-2, with D unresolved. The CDR3 loop spans 15 amino acids. The V end lost 1 base, the J end lost 0 bases, and 9 bases lay between the germline ends. The CDR3 DNA sequence: TGTGCCAGCAGTTTAGAAGGGTGGGCTAACTATGGCTACACCTTC. Encoded protein: CASSLEGWANYGYTF.

This clonotype has ten or more counts. The V call is TRBV11-2, the J call TRBJ2-2, with no clear D. CDR3 size: 15 residues. Germline CDR1 is SGHAT and CDR2 is FQNNGV. V shed 3 bases and J shed 1 base, with 9 bases lying between them. In DNA, the CDR3 is TGTGCCAGCAGCTTCCTATTCAGGAACACCGGGGAGCTGTTTTTT. Translated: CASSFLFRNTGELFF.

The sample holds many counts of this clonotype. V and J are TRBV28 and TRBJ2-1, with D maybe TRBD2 (6 bases). Trimming removed 6 bases at V and 6 bases at J, with 18 bases between. From germline, CDR1 is MDHEN and CDR2 SYDVKM. CDR3 length: 15 residues. CDR3 DNA: TGTGCCAGCAGGGAACTCGGGAGTTGGGGCAATGAGCAGTTCTTC. This sequence encodes CASRELGSWGNEQFF.

This clonotype has more than one count but fewer than ten. V and J are TRBV5-5 and TRBJ2-7, with 10 positions matching TRBD1. V dropped 4 bases and J dropped 11; count of bases not matched to a gene: 3. The CDR3 is 11 residues long. The germline gives CDR1 SGHKS, CDR2 YYEKEE (reference sequence). As DNA, the CDR3 is TGTGCCAGCAGCAACGGACAGGGGGAGTACTTC. Translated, it gives CASSNGQGEYF.

The chain joins TRBV28 to TRBJ2-7, with 11 bases fitting TRBD2. The CDR3 totals 16 residues. With 1 base clipped from V and 3 bases from J, the junction kept 5 bases outside the gene matches. Per the germline V gene, CDR1 is MDHEN and CDR2 is SYDVKM. In nucleotides, the CDR3 is TGTGCCAGCAGTTTATTTAGCGGGAGGGCCCTCTACGAGCAGTACTTC. It codes for CASSLFSGRALYEQYF.

The gene calls are TRBV4-3 and TRBJ1-1; 9 bases are shared with TRBD1. From germline, CDR1 is LGHNA and CDR2 YSLEER. The CDR3 is 16 residues long. Germline trimming cut 1 base from V and 3 bases from J; bases unmatched to any gene: 6. CDR3 loop: CASSQAPGQGYTEAFF. In DNA, the CDR3 is TGCGCCAGCAGCCAAGCCCCGGGACAGGGATACACTGAAGCTTTCTTT.

The chain combines TRBV25-1 with TRBJ1-2; the D is unclear. This CDR3 comprises 14 residues. Looked up from germline, CDR1 is MGHDK and CDR2 is SYGVNS. V shed 3 bases and J shed 8 bases, with 16 bases lying between them. CDR3 in DNA: TGTGCCAGCAGTGATTCGGCAGCCGGTGAGGGCTACACCTTC. This codes for CASSDSAAGEGYTF.

The chain couples TRBV6-4 to TRBJ1-2, with 7 bases matching TRBD1. Per germline, CDR1 MRHNA and CDR2 SNTAGT. The CDR3 covers 13 residues. Trimming cost V 6 bases and J 3 bases; bases outside gene matches: 4. The CDR3 DNA reads TGTGCCAGCAGACCCGGACAGGACTATGGCTACACCTTC. Amino acid sequence: CASRPGQDYGYTF.

As concerns this clonotype: The junction departs from the called germline gene at one end, perhaps through a read error. The V and J genes are TRBV19 and TRBJ1-1; 7 nucleotides line up with TRBD1. The germline gives CDR1 LNHDA, CDR2 SQIVND (reference sequence). The CDR3 covers 12 residues. The CDR3 here is CASSIPTGVWRF. The CDR3 DNA reads as TGTGCCAGTAGTATACCTACAGGGGTTTGGCGATTT.

This clonotype was seen at least ten times. V and J are TRBV7-9 and TRBJ2-7, with D maybe TRBD2 (6 bases). The ends were cut back, 3 bases at V and 7 bases at J, with 28 bases in the middle. CDR1 is SEHNR, CDR2 FQNEAQ, per germline (reference sequence). The CDR3 runs to 18 residues. In nucleotides, the CDR3 is TGTGCCAGCAGCTTTCTCCGTGGCAATAGCGGAGGTACGATTGAGCAGTACTTC. Protein product: CASSFLRGNSGGTIEQYF.

This clonotype was seen many times. The chain has TRBV7-9 and TRBJ2-1; TRBD2 might be the D (5 bases). Trimming pared 3 bases from V and 5 bases from J, leaving 20 bases between. This CDR3 is 17 amino acids long. Per germline, CDR1 SEHNR and CDR2 FQNEAQ (reference sequence). This CDR3 is CASSFHIGGPQNNEQFF. DNA for the CDR3: TGTGCCAGCAGCTTTCACATAGGAGGCCCACAGAACAATGAGCAGTTCTTC.